The 20 T cell receptor beta chains presented below share a single source sample, sequenced in a study of blood T cell repertoires in COVID-19 (dated by TCRdb to the early 2020s). Receptor libraries were prepared by the immunoSEQ multiplex PCR assay. TCRdb re-hosts the immuneACCESS table, in-frame sequences only. Its copies lack some clones; in the studies checked, an unresolved V gene accounts for under half of them, and the cause for the rest is not known. In all, the sample holds around 150,000 clones, and roughly 85% of those were seen once. The biggest ten clones account for around 3.5% of the sample. Sequenced material: peripheral blood. The receptors stem from an older man with acute or convalescent COVID-19.

The chain has TRBV5-6 and TRBJ2-7, with 8 bases aligning to TRBD2. The CDR3 is 17 residues long. CDR1 and CDR2 (germline): SGHDT, YYEEEE. V shed 0 bases and J 7 bases; nucleotides not matched to a gene: 15. The CDR3 protein is CASSLAGGGPRSREQYF. As DNA, the CDR3 is TGTGCCAGCAGCTTGGCCGGGGGGGGCCCCCGTAGTAGGGAGCAGTACTTC. Full variable domain (outside the CDR3, taken from reference TRBV5-6 and TRBJ2-7): DAGVTQSPTHLIKTRGQQVTLRCSPKSGHDTVSWYQQALGQGPQFIFQYYEEEERQRGNFPDRFSGHQFPNYSSELNVNALLLGDSALYLCASSLAGGGPRSREQYFGPGTRLTVT.

In this sample, this clone turned up once. The rearrangement joins TRBV5-4 to TRBJ2-7; TRBD2 matches at 7 bases. The J segment lost 0 bases and the V segment lost 2 bases, leaving 11 bases of the junction unmatched. CDR3 size: 17 residues. The V gene's germline CDR1 is SGHNT and CDR2 YYREEE (reference sequence). CDR3 sequence: CASSLWTGGYSSYEQYF. CDR3 DNA sequence: TGTGCCAGCAGCTTATGGACGGGGGGTTACAGCTCCTACGAGCAGTACTTC.

The chain uses TRBV4-1 and TRBJ1-5; maybe TRBD1 (5 bases). Germline V CDR1 and CDR2: MGHRA, YSYEKL. Trimming pared 0 bases from V and 10 bases from J, leaving 19 bases between. CDR3 size: 16 residues. The CDR3 region has the DNA TGCGCCAGCAGCCAAGAAATAACGCGGGGCAGATCCCCCCAGCATTTT. Amino acids: CASSQEITRGRSPQHF.

V usage is TRBV5-4 and J usage is TRBJ1-4, with D possibly matching TRBD1 (5 bases). The CDR3 length is 12 residues. Germline values: CDR1 SGHNT, CDR2 YYREEE (reference sequence). The ends were cut back, 4 bases at V and 8 bases at J, with 9 bases in the middle. The CDR3 reads CASSSGGEKLFF. The CDR3 DNA is TGTGCCAGCAGCAGCGGGGGAGAAAAACTGTTTTTT.

The chain links TRBV2 to TRBJ2-1; 10 bases map to TRBD2. J gave up 4 bases and V 3 bases, and 9 bases lay outside the gene matches. This CDR3 is built from 17 residues. The germline CDR1 and CDR2 sequences are SNHLY and FYNNEI. DNA for the CDR3: TGTGCCAGCAGTGACCCCTTTAGCGGGAGGACTTACAATGAGCAGTTCTTC. It encodes CASSDPFSGRTYNEQFF.

This clone showed up just once. The chain links TRBV27 to TRBJ2-7; 7 bases align to TRBD1. With 3 bases clipped from V and 5 bases from J, the junction kept 10 bases outside the gene matches. Germline V gene sequence: CDR1 MNHEY, CDR2 SMNVEV (reference sequence). The CDR3 is made up of 15 amino acids. CDR3 DNA sequence: TGTGCCAGCAGTTTCTCGAGACAGGGCAAAAACGAGCAGTACTTC. It specifies CASSFSRQGKNEQYF.

V gene TRBV5-4 combines with J gene TRBJ2-7, with TRBD2 identical over 11 bases. The V gene end was trimmed by 0 bases and the J gene end by 4 bases; junction bases not matched to a gene: 3. The CDR3 totals 15 residues. The germline V gene encodes CDR1 SGHNT and CDR2 YYREEE (reference sequence). The chain's CDR3 is CASSLELAGAYEQYF. In DNA form, the CDR3 reads TGTGCCAGCAGCTTGGAACTAGCGGGAGCTTACGAGCAGTACTTC.

The genes are TRBV7-2 and TRBJ1-2; 7 positions match TRBD1. The CDR3 spans 15 residues. Germline values: CDR1 SGHTA, CDR2 FQGNSA. Germline trimming cut 1 base from V and 5 bases from J; bases unmatched to any gene: 7. In DNA form, the CDR3 reads TGTGCCAGCAGCTTAGTTACAGGGGACTCTTATGGCTACACCTTC. The encoded protein is CASSLVTGDSYGYTF.

For this clone: The same CDR3 is also encoded by other DNA sequences in this sample. The rearrangement links TRBV9 to TRBJ2-7; unclear D gene. From germline, CDR1 is SGDLS and CDR2 YYNGEE. The CDR3 contains 14 residues. V was clipped by 0 bases and J by 0 bases, with 7 bases between them. DNA of the CDR3: TGTGCCAGCAGCGTAGGCTCCAGCTCCTACGAGCAGTACTTC. It yields the protein CASSVGSSSYEQYF. The full variable domain, completed using reference TRBV9 and TRBJ2-7, is DSGVTQTPKHLITATGQRVTLRCSPRSGDLSVYWYQQSLDQGLQFLIQYYNGEERAKGNILERFSAQQFPDLHSELNLSSLELGDSALYFCASSVGSSSYEQYFGPGTRLTVT.

This clone turned up a few times. The rearrangement links TRBV29-1 to TRBJ1-1; D is ambiguous. Germline values: CDR1 SQVTM, CDR2 ANQGSEA. The V end was cut by 7 bases, the J end by 1 base, with 13 bases between. CDR3 size: 13 residues. The CDR3, as DNA: TGCAGCGCTGTGGCGGGATCGAACACTGAAGCTTTCTTT. As protein: CSAVAGSNTEAFF.

The chain joins TRBV7-2 to TRBJ2-2; 7 positions agree with TRBD1. Losses at the gene ends were 5 bases for V and 6 bases for J; bases not matched to a gene: 6. This CDR3 has 14 amino acids. The V gene's germline CDR1 is SGHTA and CDR2 FQGNSA. The CDR3 nucleotides read TGTGCCAGCAGCCTACAGGGGCAGGCCGGGGAGCTGTTTTTT. This gives the protein CASSLQGQAGELFF.

CDR3 DNA sequence: TGTGCCAGCAGCTTAGCCCAGACCGGGGAGCTGTTTTTT. This sequence encodes CASSLAQTGELFF. The chain uses TRBV7-6 and TRBJ2-2, with D unresolved. The length of the CDR3 is 13 residues. Germline-derived CDR1 and CDR2 are SGHVS and FNYEAQ. The germline V and J ends were trimmed by 0 bases and 5 bases, with 4 bases remaining between them.

This chain joins TRBV19 and TRBJ2-2; D is perhaps TRBD1 (5 bases). The length of the CDR3 is 15 residues. Germline assignment: CDR1 LNHDA and CDR2 SQIVND (reference sequence). Trimming removed 2 bases at V and 3 bases at J, with 10 bases between. The CDR3: CASSIQGRDTGELFF. The CDR3 coding sequence is TGTGCCAGTAGTATACAGGGTAGGGACACCGGGGAGCTGTTTTTT.

A note on this clone: At one end, the junction sequence differs from germline, possibly due to a read error. This chain joins TRBV7-3 and TRBJ1-6; D not certain. Germline V gene data show CDR1 as SGHTA and CDR2 as FQGTGA. This CDR3 is built from 15 residues. The CDR3 spells CASSWQAGNNSPLHF. The CDR3 DNA follows: TGTGCCAGTAGCTGGCAGGCGGGAAATAATTCACCCCTCCACTTT.

The chain has TRBV15 and TRBJ2-7; possibly TRBD2 for D (5 bases). Trimming removed 0 bases from V and 6 bases from J, with 9 bases in between. This CDR3 is built from 13 residues. Germline V lookup: CDR1 LNHNV, CDR2 YYDKDF (reference sequence). CDR3 nucleotides: TGTGCCACCAGCAGAGATCGAGGGTCCGAGCAGTACTTC. As protein: CATSRDRGSEQYF. Variable domain in full (rest from reference TRBV15 and TRBJ2-7): DAMVIQNPRYQVTQFGKPVTLSCSQTLNHNVMYWYQQKSSQAPKLLFHYYDKDFNNEADTPDNFQSRRPNTSFCFLDIRSPGLGDTAMYLCATSRDRGSEQYFGPGTRLTVT.

The chain carries TRBV27 and TRBJ2-5; D is perhaps TRBD1 (6 bases). The V gene's germline CDR1 is MNHEY and CDR2 SMNVEV (reference sequence). CDR3 length: 14 amino acids. The V end lost 1 base, the J end lost 5 bases, and 11 bases lay between the germline ends. CDR3 sequence: CASSLLGAGETQYF. As DNA, the CDR3 is TGTGCCAGCAGTTTATTGGGGGCCGGCGAGACCCAGTACTTC.

The chain is built from TRBV6-5 and TRBJ1-1; TRBD1 might be the D (5 bases). The germline V gene has CDR1 MNHEY and CDR2 SVGAGI. V was cut by 11 bases and J by 0 bases, with 10 bases left in between. CDR3 length: 12 amino acids. The CDR3 region has the DNA TGTGCCGCGGGGCAAGTGAACACTGAAGCTTTCTTT. It codes for CAAGQVNTEAFF.

The rearrangement joins TRBV28 to TRBJ2-7; 7 bases line up with TRBD1. Per germline, CDR1 MDHEN and CDR2 SYDVKM. After removal of 7 bases from V and 3 bases from J, the junction contained 15 bases not matched to a gene. This CDR3 has 16 residues. The CDR3 DNA follows: TGTGCCAGCACTTTTGGGGACAGCCGGGGATTCTACGAGCAGTACTTC. Its protein is CASTFGDSRGFYEQYF.

The chain recombines TRBV11-2 with TRBJ2-1; 10 bases fit TRBD1. Unmatched junction bases numbered 11, after V lost 5 bases and J lost 7 bases. Germline assignment: CDR1 SGHAT and CDR2 FQNNGV. The CDR3 totals 16 residues. CDR3 in amino acids: CASSPQLGQGLNEQFF. DNA for the CDR3: TGTGCCAGCAGCCCCCAATTGGGACAGGGGCTGAATGAGCAGTTCTTC.

This chain joins TRBV19 and TRBJ1-1; TRBD1 is a possible D gene (6 bases). Germline CDR1 and CDR2: LNHDA and SQIVND (reference sequence). The germline V and J ends were trimmed by 1 base and 5 bases, with 14 bases remaining between them. This CDR3 is built from 15 residues. The CDR3: CASSIGLRGGTEAFF. CDR3 nucleotide sequence: TGTGCCAGTAGTATAGGGTTGAGAGGGGGAACTGAAGCTTTCTTT.